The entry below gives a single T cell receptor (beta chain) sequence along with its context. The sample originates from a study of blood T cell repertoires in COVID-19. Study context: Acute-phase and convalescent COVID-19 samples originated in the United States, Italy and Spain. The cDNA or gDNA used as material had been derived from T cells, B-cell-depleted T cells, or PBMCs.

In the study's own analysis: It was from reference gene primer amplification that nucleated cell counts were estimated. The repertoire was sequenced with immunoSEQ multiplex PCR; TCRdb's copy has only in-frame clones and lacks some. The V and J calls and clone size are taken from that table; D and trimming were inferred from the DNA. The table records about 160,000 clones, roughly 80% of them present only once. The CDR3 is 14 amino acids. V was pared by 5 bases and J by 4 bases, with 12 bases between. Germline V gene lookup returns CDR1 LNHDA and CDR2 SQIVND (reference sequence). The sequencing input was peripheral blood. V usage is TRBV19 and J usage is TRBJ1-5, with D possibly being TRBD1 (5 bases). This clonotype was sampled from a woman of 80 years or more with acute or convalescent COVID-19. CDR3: CASSRTGFNQPQHF. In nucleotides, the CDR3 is TGTGCCAGTAGTCGTACAGGCTTTAATCAGCCCCAGCATTTT.